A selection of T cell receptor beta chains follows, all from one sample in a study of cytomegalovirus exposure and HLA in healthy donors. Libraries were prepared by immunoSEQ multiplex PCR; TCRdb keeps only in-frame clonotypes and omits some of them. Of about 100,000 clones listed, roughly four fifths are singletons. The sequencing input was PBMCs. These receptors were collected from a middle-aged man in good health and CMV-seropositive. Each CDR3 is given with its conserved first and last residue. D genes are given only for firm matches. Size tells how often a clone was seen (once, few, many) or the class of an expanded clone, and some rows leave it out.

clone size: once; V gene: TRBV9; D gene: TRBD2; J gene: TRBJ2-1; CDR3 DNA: TGTGCCAGCAGCGCCACTAGCGGGGGGGTATCCGGTGAGCAGTTCTTC; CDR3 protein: CASSATSGGVSGEQFF
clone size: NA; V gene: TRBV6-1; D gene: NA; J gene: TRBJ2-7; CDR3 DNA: TGTGCCAGCAGTGTTATAGGGGGGGGGACCTACGAGCAGTACTTC; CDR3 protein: CASSVIGGGTYEQYF
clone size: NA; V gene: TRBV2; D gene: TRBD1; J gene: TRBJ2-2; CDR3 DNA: TGTGCCGGCAGCTCGGGACAGGGACGCACCGGGGAGCTGTTTTTT; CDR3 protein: CAGSSGQGRTGELFF
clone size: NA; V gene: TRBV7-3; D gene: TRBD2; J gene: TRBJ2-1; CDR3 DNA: TGTGCCAGCAGCCGGAGCGGGGGGGCTTTCGATGAGCAGTTCTTC; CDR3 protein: CASSRSGGAFDEQFF
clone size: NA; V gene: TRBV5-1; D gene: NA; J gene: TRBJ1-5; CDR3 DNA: TGCGCCAGCAGCCCCGCAGGGGAAAGCAATCAGCCCCAGCATTTT; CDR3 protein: CASSPAGESNQPQHF
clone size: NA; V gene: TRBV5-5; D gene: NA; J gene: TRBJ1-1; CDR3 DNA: TGTGCCAGCAGCTCCCGCAGGGACACTGAAGCTTTCTTT; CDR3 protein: CASSSRRDTEAFF
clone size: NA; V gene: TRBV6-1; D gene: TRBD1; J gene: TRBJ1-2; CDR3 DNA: TGTGCCAGCAGTCCAGGGGGGACACCGAACTATGGCTACACCTTC; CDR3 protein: CASSPGGTPNYGYTF
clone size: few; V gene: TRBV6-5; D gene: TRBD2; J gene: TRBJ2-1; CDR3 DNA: TGTGCCGTAAGGAAGGGACTAGCGGGAGATAATGAGCAGTTCTTC; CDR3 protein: CAVRKGLAGDNEQFF
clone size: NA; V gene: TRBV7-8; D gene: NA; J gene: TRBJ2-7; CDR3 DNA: TGTGCCAGCAGCTTATATTCAGAATACGAGCAGTACTTC; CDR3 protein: CASSLYSEYEQYF
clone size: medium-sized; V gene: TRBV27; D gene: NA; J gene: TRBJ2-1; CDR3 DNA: TGTGCCAGCAGTTTGGGCAGGGTGAAGTTCTTC; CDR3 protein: CASSLGRVKFF
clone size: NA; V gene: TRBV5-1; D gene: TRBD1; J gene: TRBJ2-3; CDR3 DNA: TGCGCCAGCAGCCGAGGGACAGCCACAGATACGCAGTATTTT; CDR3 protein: CASSRGTATDTQYF
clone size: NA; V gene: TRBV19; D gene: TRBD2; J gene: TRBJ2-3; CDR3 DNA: TGTGCCAGTACCGAGCGAAGCGGGAGAACAGATACGCAGTATTTT; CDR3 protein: CASTERSGRTDTQYF
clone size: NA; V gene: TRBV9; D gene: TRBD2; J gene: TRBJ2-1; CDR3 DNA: TGTGCCAGCAGCGTTGGGACTAGCGGGGTATATGAGCAGTTCTTC; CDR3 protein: CASSVGTSGVYEQFF
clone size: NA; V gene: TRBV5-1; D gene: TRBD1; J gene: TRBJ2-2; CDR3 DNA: TGCGCCAGCAGCAGACAGGGGGACGGGGAGCTGTTTTTT; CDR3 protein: CASSRQGDGELFF
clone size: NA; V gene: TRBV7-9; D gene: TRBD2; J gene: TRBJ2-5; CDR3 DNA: TGTGCCAGCAGCCCAACAGGGGGACTAGCGGGGGAGACCCAGTACTTC; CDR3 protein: CASSPTGGLAGETQYF
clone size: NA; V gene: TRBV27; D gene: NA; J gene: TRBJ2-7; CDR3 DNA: TGTGCCAGCAGTTTAACGGCGGTCCGGACCTACGAGCAGTACTTC; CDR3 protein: CASSLTAVRTYEQYF
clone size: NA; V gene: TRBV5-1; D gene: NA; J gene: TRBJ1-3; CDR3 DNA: TGCGCCAGCAGCTTGGGACAGAACTCTGGAAACACCATATATTTT; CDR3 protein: CASSLGQNSGNTIYF
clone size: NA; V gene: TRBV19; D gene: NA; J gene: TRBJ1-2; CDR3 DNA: TGTGCCAGTAATTGGGGAGCTAACTATGGCTACACCTTC; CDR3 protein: CASNWGANYGYTF
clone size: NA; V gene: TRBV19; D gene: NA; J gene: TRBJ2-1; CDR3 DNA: TGTGCCAGTAGTATAACAGGAAGCTCCTACAATGAGCAGTTCTTC; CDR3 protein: CASSITGSSYNEQFF
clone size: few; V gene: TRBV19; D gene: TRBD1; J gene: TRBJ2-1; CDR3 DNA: TGTGCCAGTAGCCCCTCGAGGGGACAGGGTGAGCAGTTCTTC; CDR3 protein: CASSPSRGQGEQFF
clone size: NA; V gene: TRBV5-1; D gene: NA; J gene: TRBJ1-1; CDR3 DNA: TGCGCCAGCAGCCCGTCTCTTTCCCTCTTGAACACTGAAGCTTTCTTT; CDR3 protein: CASSPSLSLLNTEAFF
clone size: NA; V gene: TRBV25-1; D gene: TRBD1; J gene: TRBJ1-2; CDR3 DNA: TGTGCCAGCAGTGAAGGACAGGACTATGGCTACACCTTC; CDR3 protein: CASSEGQDYGYTF
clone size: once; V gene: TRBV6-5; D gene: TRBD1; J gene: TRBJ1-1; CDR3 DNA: TGTGCCAGCGCTGGAGGGGGCTGGACTGAAGCTTTCTTT; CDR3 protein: CASAGGGWTEAFF
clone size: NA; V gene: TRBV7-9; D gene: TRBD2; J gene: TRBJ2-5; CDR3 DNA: TGTGCCAGCAGCGGGGGGGCCCAGTACTTC; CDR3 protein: CASSGGAQYF
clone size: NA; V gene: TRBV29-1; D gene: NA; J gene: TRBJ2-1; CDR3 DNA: TGCAGCGTCGGAGCGGCGAGCTCCTACAATGAGCAGTTCTTC; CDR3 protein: CSVGAASSYNEQFF
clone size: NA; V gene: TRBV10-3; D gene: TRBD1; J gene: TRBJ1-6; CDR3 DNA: TGTGCCACCGGACAGGGGACAAATTCACCCCTCCACTTT; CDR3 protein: CATGQGTNSPLHF
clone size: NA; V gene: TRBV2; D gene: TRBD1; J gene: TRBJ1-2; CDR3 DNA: TGTGCCAGCAGGGGGACAGGGGAACATGGCTACACCTTC; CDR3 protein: CASRGTGEHGYTF
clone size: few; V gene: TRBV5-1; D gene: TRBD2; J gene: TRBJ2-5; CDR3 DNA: TGCGCCAGCAGCTCGGGACTAGGAGGTGAGACCCAGTACTTC; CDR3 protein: CASSSGLGGETQYF
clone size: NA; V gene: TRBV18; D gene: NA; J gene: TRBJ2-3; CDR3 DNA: TGTGCCAGCTCATGGACAGGCACAGATACGCAGTATTTT; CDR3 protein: CASSWTGTDTQYF
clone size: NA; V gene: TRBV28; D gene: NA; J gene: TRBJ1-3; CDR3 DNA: TGTGCCAGCATCCCCAGGGGTGGAAACACCATATATTTT; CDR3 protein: CASIPRGGNTIYF
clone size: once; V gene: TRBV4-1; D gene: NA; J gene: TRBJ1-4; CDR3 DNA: TGCGCCAGCAGCCAAGATGGCCCCGCGAGGGTTGAAAAACTGTTTTTT; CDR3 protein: CASSQDGPARVEKLFF
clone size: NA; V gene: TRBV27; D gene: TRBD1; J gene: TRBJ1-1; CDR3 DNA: TGTGCCAGCAGTTTATCGCGACAGGGGGGGGTTTTCTTT; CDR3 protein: CASSLSRQGGVFF
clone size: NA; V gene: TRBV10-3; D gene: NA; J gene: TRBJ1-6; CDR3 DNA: TGTGCCATCAGTAGGAGCCCATCACCCCTCCACTTT; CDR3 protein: CAISRSPSPLHF
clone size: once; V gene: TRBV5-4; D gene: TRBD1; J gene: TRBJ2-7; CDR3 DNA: TGTGCCAGCAGCGGGGGACAGGACACCGCATACGAGCAGTACTTC; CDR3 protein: CASSGGQDTAYEQYF
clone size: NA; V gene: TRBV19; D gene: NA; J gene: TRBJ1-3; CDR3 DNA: TGTGCCAGTAGGGACAGTACCTCTGGAAACACCATATATTTT; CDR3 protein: CASRDSTSGNTIYF
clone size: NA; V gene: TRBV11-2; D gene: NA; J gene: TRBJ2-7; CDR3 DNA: TGTGCCAGCAGCTTAGTTGACAGTTCCATAACAAGCTACGAGCAGTACTTC; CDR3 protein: CASSLVDSSITSYEQYF
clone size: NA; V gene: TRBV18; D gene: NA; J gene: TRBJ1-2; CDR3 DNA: TGTGCCAGCTCACCAAGCATGTGGACAGTCGGAGGCTACACCTTC; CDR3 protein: CASSPSMWTVGGYTF
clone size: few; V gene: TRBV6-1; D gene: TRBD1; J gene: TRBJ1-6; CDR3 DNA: TGTGCCACCCGGACAGGGCATAATTCACCCCTCCACTTT; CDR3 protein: CATRTGHNSPLHF
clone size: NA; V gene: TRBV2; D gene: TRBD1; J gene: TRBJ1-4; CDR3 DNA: TGTGCCAGCAGTACCGGGACAGGGCATGAAAAACTGTTTTTT; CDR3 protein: CASSTGTGHEKLFF
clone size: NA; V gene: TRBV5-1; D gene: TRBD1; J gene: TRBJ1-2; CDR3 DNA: TGCGCCAGCAGCTCAACAGGGGGCTATGGCTACACCTTC; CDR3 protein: CASSSTGGYGYTF
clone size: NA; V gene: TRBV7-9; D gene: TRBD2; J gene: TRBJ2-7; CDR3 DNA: TGTGCCAGCAGCTCGCGACTAGCGGACTACGAGCAGTACTTC; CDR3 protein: CASSSRLADYEQYF
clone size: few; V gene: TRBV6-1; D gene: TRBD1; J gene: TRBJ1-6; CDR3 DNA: TGTGCCAGCAGTGAGGACAGGGGGTATAATTCACCCCTCCACTTT; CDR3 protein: CASSEDRGYNSPLHF
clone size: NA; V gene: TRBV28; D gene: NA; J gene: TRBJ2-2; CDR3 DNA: TGTGCCACGGAGGGAAGTACCGGGGAGCTGTTTTTT; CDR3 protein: CATEGSTGELFF
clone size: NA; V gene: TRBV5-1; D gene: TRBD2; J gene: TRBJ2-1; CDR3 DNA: TGCGCCAGCAGCCCCGGGACTAGCGGGACCCGGCAGTTCTTC; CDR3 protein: CASSPGTSGTRQFF
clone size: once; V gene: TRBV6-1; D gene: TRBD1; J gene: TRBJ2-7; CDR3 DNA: TGTGCCAGCAGTGAAGCAACGGGACAGTGGTACGAGCAGTACTTC; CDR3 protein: CASSEATGQWYEQYF
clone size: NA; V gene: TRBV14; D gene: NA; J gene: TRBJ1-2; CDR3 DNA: TGTGCCAGCAGCCATCGGGTGGGGGCAGCCAACTATGGCTACACCTTC; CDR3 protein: CASSHRVGAANYGYTF